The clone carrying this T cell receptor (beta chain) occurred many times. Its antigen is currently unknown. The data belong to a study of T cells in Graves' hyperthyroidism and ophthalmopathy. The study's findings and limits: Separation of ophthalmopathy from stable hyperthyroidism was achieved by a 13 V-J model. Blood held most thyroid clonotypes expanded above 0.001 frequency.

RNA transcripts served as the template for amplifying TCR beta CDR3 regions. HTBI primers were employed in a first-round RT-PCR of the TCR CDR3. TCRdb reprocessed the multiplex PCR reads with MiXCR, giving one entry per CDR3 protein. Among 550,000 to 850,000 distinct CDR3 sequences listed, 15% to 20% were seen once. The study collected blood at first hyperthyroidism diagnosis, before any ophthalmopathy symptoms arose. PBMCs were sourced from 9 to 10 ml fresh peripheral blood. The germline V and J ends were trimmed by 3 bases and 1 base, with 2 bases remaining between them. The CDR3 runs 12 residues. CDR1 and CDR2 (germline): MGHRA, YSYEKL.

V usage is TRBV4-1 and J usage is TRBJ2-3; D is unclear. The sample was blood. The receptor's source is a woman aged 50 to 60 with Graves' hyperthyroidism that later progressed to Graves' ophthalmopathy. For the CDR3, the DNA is TGCGCCAGCAGCCAGCGCACAGATACGCAGTATTTT. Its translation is CASSQRTDTQYF.